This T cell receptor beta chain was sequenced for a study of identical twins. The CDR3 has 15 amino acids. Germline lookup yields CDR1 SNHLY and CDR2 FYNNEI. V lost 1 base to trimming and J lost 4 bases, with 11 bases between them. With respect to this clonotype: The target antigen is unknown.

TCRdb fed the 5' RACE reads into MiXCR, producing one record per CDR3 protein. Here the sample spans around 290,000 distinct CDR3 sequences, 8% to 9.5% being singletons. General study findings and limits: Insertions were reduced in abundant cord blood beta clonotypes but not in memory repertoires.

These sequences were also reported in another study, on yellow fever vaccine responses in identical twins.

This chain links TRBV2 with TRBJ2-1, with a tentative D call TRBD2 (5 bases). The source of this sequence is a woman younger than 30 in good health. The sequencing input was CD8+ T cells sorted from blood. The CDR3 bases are TGTGCCAGCAGTGAAGATGCGGGCCCTTACAATGAGCAGTTCTTC. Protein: CASSEDAGPYNEQFF.